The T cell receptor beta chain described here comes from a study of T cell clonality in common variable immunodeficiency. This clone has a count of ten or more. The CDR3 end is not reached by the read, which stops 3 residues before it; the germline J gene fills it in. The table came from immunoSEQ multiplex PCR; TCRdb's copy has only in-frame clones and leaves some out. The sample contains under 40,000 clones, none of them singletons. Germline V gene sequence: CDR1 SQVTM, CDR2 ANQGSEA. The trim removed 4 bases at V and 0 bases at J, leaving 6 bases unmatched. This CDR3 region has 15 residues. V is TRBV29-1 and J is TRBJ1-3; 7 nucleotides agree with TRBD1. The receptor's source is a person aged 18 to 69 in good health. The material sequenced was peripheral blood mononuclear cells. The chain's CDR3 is CSVVGTASSGNTIYF. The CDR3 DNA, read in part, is TGCAGCGTTGTCGGGACAGCAAGCTCTGGAAACACC.